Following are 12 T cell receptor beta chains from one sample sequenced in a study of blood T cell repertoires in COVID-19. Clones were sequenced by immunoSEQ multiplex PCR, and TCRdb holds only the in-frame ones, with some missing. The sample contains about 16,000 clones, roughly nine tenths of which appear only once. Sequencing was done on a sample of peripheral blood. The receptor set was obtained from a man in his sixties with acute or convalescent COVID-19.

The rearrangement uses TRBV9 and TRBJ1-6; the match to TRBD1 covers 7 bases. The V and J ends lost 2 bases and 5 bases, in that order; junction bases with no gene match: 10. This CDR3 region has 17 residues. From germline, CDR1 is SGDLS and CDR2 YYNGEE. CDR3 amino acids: CASSVNRGRLDNSPLHF. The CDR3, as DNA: TGTGCCAGCAGCGTGAACAGGGGCAGGCTCGATAATTCACCCCTCCACTTT.

The CDR3 sequence is CATSDAEGETQYF. The CDR3, as DNA: TGTGCCACCAGTGATGCCGAGGGAGAGACCCAGTACTTC. V gene TRBV24-1 combines with J gene TRBJ2-5; the D gene is possibly TRBD2 (5 bases). The CDR3 extends over 13 amino acids. Trimming cost V 3 bases and J 4 bases, with 8 bases left between them. Germline CDR1 KGHDR, CDR2 SFDVKD.

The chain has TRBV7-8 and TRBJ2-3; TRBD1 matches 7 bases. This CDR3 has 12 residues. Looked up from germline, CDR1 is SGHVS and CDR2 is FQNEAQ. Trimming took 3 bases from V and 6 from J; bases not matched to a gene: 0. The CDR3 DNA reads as TGTGCCAGCAGCTTGACAGGGGATACGCAGTATTTT. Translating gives CASSLTGDTQYF.

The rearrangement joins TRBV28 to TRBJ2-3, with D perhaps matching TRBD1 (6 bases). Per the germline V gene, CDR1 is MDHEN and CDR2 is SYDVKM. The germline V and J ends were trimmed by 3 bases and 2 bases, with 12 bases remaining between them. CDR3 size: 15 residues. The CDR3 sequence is CASSLYPGATDTQYF. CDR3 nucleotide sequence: TGTGCCAGCAGTTTGTATCCAGGGGCCACAGATACGCAGTATTTT.

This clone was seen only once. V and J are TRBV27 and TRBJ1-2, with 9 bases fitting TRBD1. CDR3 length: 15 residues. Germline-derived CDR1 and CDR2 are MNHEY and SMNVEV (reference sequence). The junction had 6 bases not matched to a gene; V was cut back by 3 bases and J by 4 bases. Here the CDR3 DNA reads TGTGCCAGCAGTTTGGACAGGGGACAATTCTATGGCTACACCTTC. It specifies CASSLDRGQFYGYTF.

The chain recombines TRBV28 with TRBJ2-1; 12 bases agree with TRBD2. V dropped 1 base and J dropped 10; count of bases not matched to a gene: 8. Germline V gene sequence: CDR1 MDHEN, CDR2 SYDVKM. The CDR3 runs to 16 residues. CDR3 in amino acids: CASSLSGLAGSQEQFF. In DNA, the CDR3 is TGTGCCAGCAGTTTATCCGGACTAGCGGGATCGCAAGAGCAGTTCTTC.

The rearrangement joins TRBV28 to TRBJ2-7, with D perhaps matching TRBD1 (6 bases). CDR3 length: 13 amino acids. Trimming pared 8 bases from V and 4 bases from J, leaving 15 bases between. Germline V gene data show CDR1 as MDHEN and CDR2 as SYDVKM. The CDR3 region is CASHPGHPYEQYF. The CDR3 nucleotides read TGTGCCAGCCATCCGGGACATCCTTACGAGCAGTACTTC.

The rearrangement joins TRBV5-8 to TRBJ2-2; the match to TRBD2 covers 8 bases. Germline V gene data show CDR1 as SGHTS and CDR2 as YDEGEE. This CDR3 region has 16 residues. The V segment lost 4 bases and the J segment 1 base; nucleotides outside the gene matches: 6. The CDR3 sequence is CASSKRTSRNTGELFF. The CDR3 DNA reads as TGTGCCAGCAGCAAAAGGACTAGCAGGAACACCGGGGAGCTGTTTTTT.

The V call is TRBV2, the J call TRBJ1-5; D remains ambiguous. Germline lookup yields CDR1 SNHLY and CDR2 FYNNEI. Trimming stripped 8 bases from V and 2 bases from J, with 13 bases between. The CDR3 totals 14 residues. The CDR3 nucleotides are TGTGCCAGCGGACTCACTAGGGGCAATCAGCCCCAGCATTTT. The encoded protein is CASGLTRGNQPQHF.

In DNA, the CDR3 is TGTGCCAGCAGCTTTAGCGATAACACCGGGGAGCTGTTTTTT. Its protein is CASSFSDNTGELFF. V usage is TRBV5-6 and J usage is TRBJ2-2; tentatively, D is TRBD2 (5 bases). The CDR3 loop spans 14 amino acids. The V end was cut by 2 bases, the J end by 2 bases, with 7 bases between. Per the germline V gene, CDR1 is SGHDT and CDR2 is YYEEEE. The full variable domain, rest sourced from reference TRBV5-6 and TRBJ2-2, is DAGVTQSPTHLIKTRGQQVTLRCSPKSGHDTVSWYQQALGQGPQFIFQYYEEEERQRGNFPDRFSGHQFPNYSSELNVNALLLGDSALYLCASSFSDNTGELFFGEGSRLTVL.

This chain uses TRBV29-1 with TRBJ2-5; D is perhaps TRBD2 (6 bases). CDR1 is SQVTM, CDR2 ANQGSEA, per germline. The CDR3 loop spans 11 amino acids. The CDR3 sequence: CSAMGGETQYF. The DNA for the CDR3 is TGCAGTGCCATGGGGGGAGAGACCCAGTACTTC.

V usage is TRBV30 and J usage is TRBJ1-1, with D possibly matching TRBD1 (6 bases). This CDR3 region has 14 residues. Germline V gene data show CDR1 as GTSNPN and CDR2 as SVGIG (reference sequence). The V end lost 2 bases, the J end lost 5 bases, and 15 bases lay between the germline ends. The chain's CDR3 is CAWSQRGGRTEAFF. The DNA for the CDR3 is TGTGCCTGGAGTCAACGGGGGGGGCGAACTGAAGCTTTCTTT. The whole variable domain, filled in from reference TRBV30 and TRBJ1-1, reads SQTIHQWPATLVQPVGSPLSLECTVEGTSNPNLYWYRQAAGRGLQLLFYSVGIGQISSEVPQNLSASRPQDRQFILSSKKLLLSDSGFYLCAWSQRGGRTEAFFGQGTRLTVV.